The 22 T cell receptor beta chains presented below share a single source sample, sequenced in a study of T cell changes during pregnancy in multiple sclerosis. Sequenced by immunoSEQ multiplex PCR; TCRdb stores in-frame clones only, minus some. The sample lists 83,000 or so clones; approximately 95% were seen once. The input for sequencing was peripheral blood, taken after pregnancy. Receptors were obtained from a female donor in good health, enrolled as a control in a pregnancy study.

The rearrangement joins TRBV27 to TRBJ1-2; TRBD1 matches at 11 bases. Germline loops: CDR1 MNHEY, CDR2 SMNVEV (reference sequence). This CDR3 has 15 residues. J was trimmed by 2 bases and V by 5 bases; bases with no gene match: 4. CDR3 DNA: TGTGCCAGCAGTCCCGGGGACAGGGGGAACTATGGCTACACCTTC. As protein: CASSPGDRGNYGYTF.

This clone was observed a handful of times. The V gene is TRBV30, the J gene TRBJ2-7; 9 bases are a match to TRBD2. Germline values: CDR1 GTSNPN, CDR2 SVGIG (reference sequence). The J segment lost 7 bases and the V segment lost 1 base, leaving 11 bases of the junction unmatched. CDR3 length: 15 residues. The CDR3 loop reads CAWSANLAGMGEQYF. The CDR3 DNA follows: TGTGCCTGGAGTGCTAATCTAGCGGGGATGGGAGAGCAGTACTTC.

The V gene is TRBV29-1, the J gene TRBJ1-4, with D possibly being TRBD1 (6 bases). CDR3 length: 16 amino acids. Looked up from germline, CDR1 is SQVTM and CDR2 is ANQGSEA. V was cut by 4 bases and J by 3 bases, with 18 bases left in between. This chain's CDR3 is CSVAPGGATANEKLFF. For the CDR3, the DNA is TGCAGCGTTGCCCCCGGGGGGGCCACGGCTAATGAAAAACTGTTTTTT.

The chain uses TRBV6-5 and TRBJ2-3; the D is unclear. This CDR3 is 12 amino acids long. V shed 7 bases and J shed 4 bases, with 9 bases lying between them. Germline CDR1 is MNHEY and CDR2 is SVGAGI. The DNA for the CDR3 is TGTGCCAGCACCGGAGACGCAGATACGCAGTATTTT. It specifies CASTGDADTQYF.

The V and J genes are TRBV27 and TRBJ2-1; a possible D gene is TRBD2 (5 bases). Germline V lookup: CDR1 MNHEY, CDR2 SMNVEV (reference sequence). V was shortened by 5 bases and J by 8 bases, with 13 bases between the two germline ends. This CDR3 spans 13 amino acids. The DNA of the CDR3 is TGTGCCAGCAGTCCAGTCGCGGGTTATGAGCAGTTCTTC. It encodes CASSPVAGYEQFF.

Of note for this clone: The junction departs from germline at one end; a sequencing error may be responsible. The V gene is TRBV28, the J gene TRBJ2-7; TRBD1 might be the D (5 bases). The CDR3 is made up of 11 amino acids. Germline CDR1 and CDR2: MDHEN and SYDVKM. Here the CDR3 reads CASSISGLVHF. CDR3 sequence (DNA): TGTGCCAGCAGTATCTCAGGGTTGGTACACTTC.

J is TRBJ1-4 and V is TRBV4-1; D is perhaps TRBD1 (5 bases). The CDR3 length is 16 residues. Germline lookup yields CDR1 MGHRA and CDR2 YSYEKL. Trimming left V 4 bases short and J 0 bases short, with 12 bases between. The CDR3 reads CASSLGRETTNEKLFF. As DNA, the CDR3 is TGCGCCAGCAGCCTGGGCAGGGAAACAACTAATGAAAAACTGTTTTTT.

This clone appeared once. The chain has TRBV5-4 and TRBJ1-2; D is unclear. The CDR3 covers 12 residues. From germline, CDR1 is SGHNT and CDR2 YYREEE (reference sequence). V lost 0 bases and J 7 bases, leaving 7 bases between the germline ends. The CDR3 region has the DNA TGTGCCAGCAGCTTGGACCGAGGTGGCTACACCTTC. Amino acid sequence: CASSLDRGGYTF. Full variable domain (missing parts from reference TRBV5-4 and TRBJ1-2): ETGVTQSPTHLIKTRGQQVTLRCSSQSGHNTVSWYQQALGQGPQFIFQYYREEENGRGNFPPRFSGLQFPNYSSELNVNALELDDSALYLCASSLDRGGYTFGSGTRLTVV.

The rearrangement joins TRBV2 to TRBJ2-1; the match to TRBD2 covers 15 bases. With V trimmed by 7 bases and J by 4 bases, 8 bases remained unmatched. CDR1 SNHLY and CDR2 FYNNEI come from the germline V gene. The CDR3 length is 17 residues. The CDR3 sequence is CASTPGLAGGSYNEQFF. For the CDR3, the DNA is TGTGCCAGCACCCCGGGACTAGCGGGAGGATCTTACAATGAGCAGTTCTTC.

CDR3 coding DNA: TGCGCCAGCAGCCAACCGGGACTAGCGGGGGACAAGGGCGGGCAGTACTTC. Amino acids: CASSQPGLAGDKGGQYF. The rearrangement links TRBV4-1 to TRBJ2-7; 14 bases map to TRBD2. CDR3 length: 17 amino acids. Germline CDR1 is MGHRA and CDR2 is YSYEKL. After removal of 2 bases from V and 9 bases from J, the junction contained 12 bases not matched to a gene.

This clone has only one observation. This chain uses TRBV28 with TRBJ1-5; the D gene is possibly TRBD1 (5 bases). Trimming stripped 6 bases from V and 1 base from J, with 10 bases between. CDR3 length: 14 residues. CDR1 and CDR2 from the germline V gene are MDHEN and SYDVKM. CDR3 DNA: TGTGCCAGCAGGGCGGGGGGGAGCAATCAGCCCCAGCATTTT. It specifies CASRAGGSNQPQHF. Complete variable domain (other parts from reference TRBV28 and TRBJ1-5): DVKVTQSSRYLVKRTGEKVFLECVQDMDHENMFWYRQDPGLGLRLIYFSYDVKMKEKGDIPEGYSVSREKKERFSLILESASTNQTSMYLCASRAGGSNQPQHFGDGTRLSIL.

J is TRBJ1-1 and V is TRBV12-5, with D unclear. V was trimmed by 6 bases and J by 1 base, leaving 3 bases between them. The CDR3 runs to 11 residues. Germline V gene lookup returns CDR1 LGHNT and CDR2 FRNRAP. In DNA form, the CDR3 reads TGTGCTAGTGGCCGGAACACTGAAGCTTTCTTT. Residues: CASGRNTEAFF.

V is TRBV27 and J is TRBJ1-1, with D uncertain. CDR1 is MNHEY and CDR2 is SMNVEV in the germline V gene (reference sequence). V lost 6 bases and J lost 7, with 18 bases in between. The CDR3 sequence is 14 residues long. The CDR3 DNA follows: TGTGCCAGCAGCAACTCCCCAGGCGGGGTTGAAGCTTTCTTT. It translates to CASSNSPGGVEAFF.

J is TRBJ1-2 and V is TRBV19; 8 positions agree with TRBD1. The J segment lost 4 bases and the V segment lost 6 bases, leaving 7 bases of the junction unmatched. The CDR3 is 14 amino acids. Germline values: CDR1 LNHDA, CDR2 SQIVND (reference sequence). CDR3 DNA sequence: TGTGCCAGTAGGAAGACAGGGGAAGGCTATGGCTACACCTTC. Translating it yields CASRKTGEGYGYTF. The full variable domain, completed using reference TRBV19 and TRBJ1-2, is DGGITQSPKYLFRKEGQNVTLSCEQNLNHDAMYWYRQDPGQGLRLIYYSQIVNDFQKGDIAEGYSVSREKKESFPLTVTSAQKNPTAFYLCASRKTGEGYGYTFGSGTRLTVV.

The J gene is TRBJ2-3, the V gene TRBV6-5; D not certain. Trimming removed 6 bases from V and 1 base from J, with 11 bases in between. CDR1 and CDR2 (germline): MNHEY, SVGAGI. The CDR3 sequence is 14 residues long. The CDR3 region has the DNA TGTGCCAGCAGGCAATACAGTGGCACAGATACGCAGTATTTT. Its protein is CASRQYSGTDTQYF.

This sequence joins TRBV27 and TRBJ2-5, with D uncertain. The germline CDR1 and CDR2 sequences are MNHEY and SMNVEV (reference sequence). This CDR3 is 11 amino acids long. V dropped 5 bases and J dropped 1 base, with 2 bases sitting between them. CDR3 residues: CASSRQETQYF. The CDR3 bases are TGTGCCAGCAGTCGCCAAGAGACCCAGTACTTC.

The CDR3 DNA reads TGTGCCAGCAGCTTAACAGTTTCTCAGCCCCAGCATTTT. Translating gives CASSLTVSQPQHF. The chain combines TRBV7-6 with TRBJ1-5; D gene unclear. This CDR3 spans 13 amino acids. V lost 2 bases and J 6 bases, leaving 8 bases between the germline ends. The germline gives CDR1 SGHVS, CDR2 FNYEAQ.

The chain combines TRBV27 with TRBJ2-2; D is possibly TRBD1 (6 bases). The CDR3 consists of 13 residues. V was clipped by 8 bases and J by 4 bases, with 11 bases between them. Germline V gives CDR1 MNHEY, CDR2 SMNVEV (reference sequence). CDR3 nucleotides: TGTGCCAGCGCGGCAGGGGCCACCGGGGAGCTGTTTTTT. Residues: CASAAGATGELFF.

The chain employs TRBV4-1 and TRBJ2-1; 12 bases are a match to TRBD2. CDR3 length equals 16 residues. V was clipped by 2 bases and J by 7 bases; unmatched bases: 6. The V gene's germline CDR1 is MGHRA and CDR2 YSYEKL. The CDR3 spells CASSQKTSGSGNEQFF. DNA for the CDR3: TGCGCCAGCAGCCAAAAGACTAGCGGGAGTGGGAATGAGCAGTTCTTC.

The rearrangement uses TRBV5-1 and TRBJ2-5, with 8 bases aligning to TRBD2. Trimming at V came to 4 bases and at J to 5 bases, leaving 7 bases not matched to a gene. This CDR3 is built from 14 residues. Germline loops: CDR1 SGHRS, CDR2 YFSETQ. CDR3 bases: TGCGCCAGCAGCACCGGGACTAGGGAGGAGACCCAGTACTTC. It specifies CASSTGTREETQYF.

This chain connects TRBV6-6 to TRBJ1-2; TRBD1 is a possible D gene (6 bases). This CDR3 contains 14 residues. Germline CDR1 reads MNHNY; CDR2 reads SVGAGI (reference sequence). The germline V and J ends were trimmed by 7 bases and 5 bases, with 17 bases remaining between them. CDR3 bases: TGTGCCAGCACCGCGGACAGAAAGCTTTATGGCTACACCTTC. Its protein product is CASTADRKLYGYTF.

CDR3 DNA sequence: TGCGCCAGCAGCCAAGGGACTAGCCGGGGCACAGATACGCAGTATTTT. Its translation: CASSQGTSRGTDTQYF. This chain joins TRBV4-1 and TRBJ2-3; 8 bases match TRBD2. Trimming cost V 1 base and J 1 base; bases outside gene matches: 4. The CDR3 sequence is 16 residues long. The V gene's germline CDR1 is MGHRA and CDR2 YSYEKL.